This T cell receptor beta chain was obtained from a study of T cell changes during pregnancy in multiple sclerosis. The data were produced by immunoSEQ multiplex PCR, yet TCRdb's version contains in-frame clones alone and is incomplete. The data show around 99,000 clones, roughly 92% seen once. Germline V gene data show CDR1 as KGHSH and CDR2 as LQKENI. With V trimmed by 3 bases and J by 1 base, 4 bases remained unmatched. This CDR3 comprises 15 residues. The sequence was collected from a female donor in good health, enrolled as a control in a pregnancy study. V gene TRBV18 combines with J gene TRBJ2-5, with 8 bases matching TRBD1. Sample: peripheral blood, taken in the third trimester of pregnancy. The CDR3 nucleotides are TGTGCCAGCTCACCGCAACAGGGGGGCCAAGAGACCCAGTACTTC. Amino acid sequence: CASSPQQGGQETQYF.